This record covers a single T cell receptor beta chain. Its antigen is unknown. The sample is drawn from a study of T cell repertoires in cytomegalovirus infection. Study-wide background: Public TCR beta signatures indicated both CMV infection and matching HLA type.

TCRdb reprocessed the reads with MiXCR, giving one entry per CDR3 protein. Of around 180,000 distinct CDR3 sequences detected, under 30% appear once; the ten largest clones hold around 29%. The ends were cut back, 4 bases at V and 2 bases at J, with 21 bases in the middle. Germline lookup yields CDR1 SGHDT and CDR2 YYEEEE. The CDR3 contains 17 residues. Study results and limitations: Of the TCR beta families, the public ones yielded a cumulative frequency that identified carriers of CMV plus the relevant HLA. The study found HLA-C-restricted CMV-specific TCR beta clonotypes dominating the ex vivo response.

The gene calls are TRBV5-6 and TRBJ1-1; D not certain. Sequencing was carried out using PBMCs. This TCR derives from a human donor in good health (CMV status not recorded). Some clones in this sample may be carry-over from other donors' samples. The CDR3 here is CASSGNAVGHGNTEAFF. The CDR3 bases are TGTGCCAGCAGCGGGAATGCGGTCGGTCACGGAAACACTGAAGCTTTCTTT.